The following is a T cell receptor beta chain sequence with its context. The CDR3 covers 12 residues. Germline V gene lookup returns CDR1 MGHRA and CDR2 YSYEKL. V was pared by 0 bases and J by 8 bases, with 7 bases between. Libraries were prepared by immunoSEQ multiplex PCR; TCRdb keeps only in-frame clonotypes and omits some of them. The repertoire holds some 420 clones, with 64% as singletons. The sample is drawn from a study of CD39 and CD103 CD8 tumor-infiltrating T cells. Study-wide background: An ovarian cancer patient and a couple of HNSCC patients had repertoire comparisons shown.

Sequencing used CD39+ CD103+ CD8+ T cells sorted from a lymph node. Subset in this sample: CD103+CD39+ double-positive CD45RA- CD8 T cells. The TCR originated in a human donor with head and neck squamous cell carcinoma. The genes are TRBV4-1 and TRBJ1-1; D remains unclear. The CDR3, as DNA: TGCGCCAGCAGCCAAGATGAGATAGAAGCTTTCTTT. The encoded protein is CASSQDEIEAFF.